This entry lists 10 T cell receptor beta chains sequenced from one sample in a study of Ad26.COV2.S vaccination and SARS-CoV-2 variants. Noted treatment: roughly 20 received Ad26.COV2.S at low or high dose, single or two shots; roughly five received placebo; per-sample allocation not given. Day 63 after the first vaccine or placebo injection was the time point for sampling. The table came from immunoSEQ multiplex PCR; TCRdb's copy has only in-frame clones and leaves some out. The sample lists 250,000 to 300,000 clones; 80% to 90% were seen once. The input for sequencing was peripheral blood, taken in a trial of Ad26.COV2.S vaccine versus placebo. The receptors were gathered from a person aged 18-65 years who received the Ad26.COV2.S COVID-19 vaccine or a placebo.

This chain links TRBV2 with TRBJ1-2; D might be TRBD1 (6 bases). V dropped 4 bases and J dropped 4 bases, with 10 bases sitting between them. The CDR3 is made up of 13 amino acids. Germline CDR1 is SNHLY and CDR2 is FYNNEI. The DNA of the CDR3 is TGTGCCAGCAGTGCGGCAGGGGCCTATGGCTACACCTTC. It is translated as CASSAAGAYGYTF.

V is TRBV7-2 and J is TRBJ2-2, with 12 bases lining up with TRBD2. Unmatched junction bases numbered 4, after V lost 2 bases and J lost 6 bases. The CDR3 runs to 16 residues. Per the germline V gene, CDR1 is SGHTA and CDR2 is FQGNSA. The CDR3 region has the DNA TGTGCCAGCAGCTTATCTAGCGGGGGGGCCTCCGGGGAGCTGTTTTTT. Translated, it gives CASSLSSGGASGELFF.

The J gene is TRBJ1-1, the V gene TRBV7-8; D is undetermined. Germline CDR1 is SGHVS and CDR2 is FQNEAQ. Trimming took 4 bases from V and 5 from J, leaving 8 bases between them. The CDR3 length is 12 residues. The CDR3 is CASSSLGTEAFF. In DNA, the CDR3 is TGTGCCAGCAGCTCACTGGGGACTGAAGCTTTCTTT. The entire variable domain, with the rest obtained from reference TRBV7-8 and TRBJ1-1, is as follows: GAGVSQSPRYKVAKRGQDVALRCDPISGHVSLFWYQQALGQGPEFLTYFQNEAQLDKSGLPSDRFFAERPEGSVSTLKIQRTQQEDSAVYLCASSSLGTEAFFGQGTRLTVV.

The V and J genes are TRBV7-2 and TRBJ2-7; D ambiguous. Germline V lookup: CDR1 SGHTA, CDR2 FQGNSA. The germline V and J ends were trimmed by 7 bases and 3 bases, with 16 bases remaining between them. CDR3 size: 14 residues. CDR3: CASTNFDGYYEQYF. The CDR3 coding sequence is TGTGCCAGCACGAATTTCGACGGATACTACGAGCAGTACTTC.

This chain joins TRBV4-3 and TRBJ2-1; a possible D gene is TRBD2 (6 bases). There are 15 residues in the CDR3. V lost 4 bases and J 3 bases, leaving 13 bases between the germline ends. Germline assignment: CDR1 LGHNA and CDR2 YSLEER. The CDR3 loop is CASSLEAGIYNEQFF. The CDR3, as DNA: TGCGCCAGCAGCCTAGAGGCGGGAATCTACAATGAGCAGTTCTTC.

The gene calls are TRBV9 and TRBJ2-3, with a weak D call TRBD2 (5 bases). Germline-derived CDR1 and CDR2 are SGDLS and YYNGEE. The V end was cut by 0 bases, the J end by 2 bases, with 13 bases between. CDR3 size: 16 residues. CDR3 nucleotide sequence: TGTGCCAGCAGCGTAGCTTCGCGGGCCAACACAGATACGCAGTATTTT. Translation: CASSVASRANTDTQYF. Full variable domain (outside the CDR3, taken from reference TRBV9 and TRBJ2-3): DSGVTQTPKHLITATGQRVTLRCSPRSGDLSVYWYQQSLDQGLQFLIQYYNGEERAKGNILERFSAQQFPDLHSELNLSSLELGDSALYFCASSVASRANTDTQYFGPGTRLTVL.

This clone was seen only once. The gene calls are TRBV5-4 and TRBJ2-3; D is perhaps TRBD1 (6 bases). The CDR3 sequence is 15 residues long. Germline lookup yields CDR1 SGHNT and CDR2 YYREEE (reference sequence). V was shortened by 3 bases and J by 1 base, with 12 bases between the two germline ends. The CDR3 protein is CASSYRGRGTDTQYF. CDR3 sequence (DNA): TGTGCCAGCAGCTATAGGGGGAGAGGCACAGATACGCAGTATTTT.

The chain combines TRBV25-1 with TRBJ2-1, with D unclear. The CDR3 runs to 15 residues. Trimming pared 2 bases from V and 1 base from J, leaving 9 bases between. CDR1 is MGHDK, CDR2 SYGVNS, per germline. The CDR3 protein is CASSEGLGSYNEQFF. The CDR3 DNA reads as TGTGCCAGCAGTGAAGGGCTAGGGTCCTACAATGAGCAGTTCTTC. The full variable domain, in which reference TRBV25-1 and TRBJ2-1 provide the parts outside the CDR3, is EADIYQTPRYLVIGTGKKITLECSQTMGHDKMYWYQQDPGMELHLIHYSYGVNSTEKGDLSSESTVSRIRTEHFPLTLESARPSHTSQYLCASSEGLGSYNEQFFGPGTRLTVL.

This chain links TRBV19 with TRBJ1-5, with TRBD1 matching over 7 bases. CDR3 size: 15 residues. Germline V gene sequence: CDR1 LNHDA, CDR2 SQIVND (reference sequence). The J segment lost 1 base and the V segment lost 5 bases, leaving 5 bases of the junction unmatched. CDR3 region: CASSPTTGSNQPQHF. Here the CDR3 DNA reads TGTGCCAGTAGTCCGACGACAGGGAGCAATCAGCCCCAGCATTTT. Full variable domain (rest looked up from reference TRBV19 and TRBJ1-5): DGGITQSPKYLFRKEGQNVTLSCEQNLNHDAMYWYRQDPGQGLRLIYYSQIVNDFQKGDIAEGYSVSREKKESFPLTVTSAQKNPTAFYLCASSPTTGSNQPQHFGDGTRLSIL.

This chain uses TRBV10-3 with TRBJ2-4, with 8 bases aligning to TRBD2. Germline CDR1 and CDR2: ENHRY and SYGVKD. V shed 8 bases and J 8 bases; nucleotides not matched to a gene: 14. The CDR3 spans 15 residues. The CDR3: CAIAQGGGRVDIQYF. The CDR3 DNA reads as TGTGCCATCGCTCAAGGCGGGGGGCGAGTGGACATTCAGTACTTC.